The clone carrying this T cell receptor beta chain was counted a few times. As yet, its antigen is unknown. This entry is derived from a study of shared clonotypes between healthy human individuals. The CDR3 is 12 residues long. The germline V gene has CDR1 MGHDK and CDR2 SYGVNS. Study outcomes and limitations: Clonotypes shared by all four sorted-subset donors had higher generation probabilities than non-shared clonotypes. Researchers found naive subsets generally carried larger estimated richness than memory subsets.

The assay was immunoSEQ multiplex PCR, and TCRdb's table has in-frame clones only and misses some. Among approximately 2.3 million clones, approximately 93% were seen once, and the ten largest hold 0.35% to 0.5%. Donors included only healthy HIV-negative adults lacking recent acute infections or vaccinations. This chain connects TRBV25-1 to TRBJ2-5; no definite D call. The source material was naive CD4+ T cells from PBMCs. Described subset: CD45RA+ positively selected. This receptor was taken from a young man in good health. Some clones in this sample may be carry-over from other donors' samples. The CDR3 spells CLARAERETQYF. DNA for the CDR3: TGTCTTGCCCGGGCCGAACGAGAGACCCAGTACTTC.